This T cell receptor beta chain is from a study of OX40 agonist ivuxolimab in advanced cancers. Study context: Treatment received earlier with anti-PD-1, anti-PD-L1 or anti-CTLA-4 agents was allowed, and approximately 40% had some.

Collection of blood occurred at baseline, at cycle 4 day 1, and at cycle 7 day 1. Clones were read by immunoSEQ multiplex PCR, and TCRdb kept only the in-frame ones, dropping some. This repertoire shows 80,000 or so clones, around 83% found once; its top ten account for under 2.5%. From germline, CDR1 is LNHDA and CDR2 SQIVND (reference sequence). V lost 6 bases, J lost 8 bases, and 13 bases stayed unmatched. CDR3 length: 15 residues. Source: CD4+ or CD8+ T cells sorted from blood, taken in a trial of the OX40 agonist ivuxolimab. V is TRBV19 and J is TRBJ1-2; 9 nucleotides line up with TRBD1. The TCR originated in an adult with an advanced solid tumor such as melanoma, head and neck, liver or kidney cancer. The CDR3 protein is CASRKPGQGTLGYTF. DNA for the CDR3: TGTGCCAGTAGAAAGCCGGGACAGGGAACGCTCGGCTACACCTTC.